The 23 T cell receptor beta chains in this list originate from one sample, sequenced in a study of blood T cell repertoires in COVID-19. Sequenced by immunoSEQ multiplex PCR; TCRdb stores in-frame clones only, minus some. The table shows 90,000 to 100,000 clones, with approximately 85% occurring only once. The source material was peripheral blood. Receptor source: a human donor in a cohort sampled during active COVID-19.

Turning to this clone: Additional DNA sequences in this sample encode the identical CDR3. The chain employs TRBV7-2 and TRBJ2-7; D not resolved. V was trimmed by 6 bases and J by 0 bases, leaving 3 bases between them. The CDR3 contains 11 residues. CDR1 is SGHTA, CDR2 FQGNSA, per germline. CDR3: CASSLSYEQYF. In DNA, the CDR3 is TGTGCCAGCAGTCTCTCCTACGAGCAGTACTTC. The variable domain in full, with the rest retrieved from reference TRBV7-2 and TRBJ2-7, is GAGVSQSPSNKVTEKGKDVELRCDPISGHTALYWYRQSLGQGLEFLIYFQGNSAPDKSGLPSDRFSAERTGGSVSTLTIQRTQQEDSAVYLCASSLSYEQYFGPGTRLTVT.

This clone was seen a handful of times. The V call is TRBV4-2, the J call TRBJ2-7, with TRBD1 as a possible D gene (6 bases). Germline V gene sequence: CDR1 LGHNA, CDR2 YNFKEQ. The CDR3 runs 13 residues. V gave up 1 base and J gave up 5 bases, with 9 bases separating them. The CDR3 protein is CASSQVGAHEQYF. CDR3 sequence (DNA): TGTGCCAGCAGCCAAGTGGGGGCCCACGAGCAGTACTTC.

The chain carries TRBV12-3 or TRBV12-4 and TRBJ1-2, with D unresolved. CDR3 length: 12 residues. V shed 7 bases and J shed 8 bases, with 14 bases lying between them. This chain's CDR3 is CASTSIGEGYTF. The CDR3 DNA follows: TGTGCCAGCACCTCAATTGGGGAGGGCTACACCTTC.

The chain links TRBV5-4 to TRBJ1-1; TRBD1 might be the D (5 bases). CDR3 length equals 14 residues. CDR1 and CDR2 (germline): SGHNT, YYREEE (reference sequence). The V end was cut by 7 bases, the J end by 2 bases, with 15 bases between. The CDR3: CASQSNQGNTEAFF. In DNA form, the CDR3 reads TGTGCCAGCCAATCCAACCAGGGAAACACTGAAGCTTTCTTT.

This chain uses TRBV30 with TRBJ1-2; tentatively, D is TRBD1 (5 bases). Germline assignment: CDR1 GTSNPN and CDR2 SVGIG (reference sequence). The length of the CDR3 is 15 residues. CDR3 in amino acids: CAWGVRGAGGGGYTF. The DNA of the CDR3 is TGTGCGTGGGGGGTACGCGGGGCGGGTGGCGGCGGCTACACCTTC.

CDR3 residues: CASSRDRDETQYF. The CDR3 DNA sequence: TGTGCCAGCAGCCGGGACAGGGATGAGACCCAGTACTTC. J is TRBJ2-5 and V is TRBV12-3 or TRBV12-4; TRBD1 aligns across 9 bases. The CDR3 is 13 residues long. Unmatched junction bases numbered 4, after V lost 6 bases and J lost 5 bases.

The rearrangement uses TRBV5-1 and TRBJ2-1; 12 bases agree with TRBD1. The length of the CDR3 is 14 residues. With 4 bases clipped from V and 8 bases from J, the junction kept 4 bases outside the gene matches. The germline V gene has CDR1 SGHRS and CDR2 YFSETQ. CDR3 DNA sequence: TGCGCCAGCAGCGGGGGACAGGGGGCCCATGAGCAGTTCTTC. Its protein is CASSGGQGAHEQFF.

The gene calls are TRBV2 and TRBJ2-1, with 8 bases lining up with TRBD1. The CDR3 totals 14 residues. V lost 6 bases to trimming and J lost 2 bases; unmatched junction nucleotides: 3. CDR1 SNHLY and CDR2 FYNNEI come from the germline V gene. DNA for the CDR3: TGTGCCAGCAGCCCACAGGGGGCCTACAATGAGCAGTTCTTC. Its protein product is CASSPQGAYNEQFF. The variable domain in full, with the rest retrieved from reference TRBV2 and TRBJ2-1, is EPEVTQTPSHQVTQMGQEVILRCVPISNHLYFYWYRQILGQKVEFLVSFYNNEISEKSEIFDDQFSVERPDGSNFTLKIRSTKLEDSAMYFCASSPQGAYNEQFFGPGTRLTVL.

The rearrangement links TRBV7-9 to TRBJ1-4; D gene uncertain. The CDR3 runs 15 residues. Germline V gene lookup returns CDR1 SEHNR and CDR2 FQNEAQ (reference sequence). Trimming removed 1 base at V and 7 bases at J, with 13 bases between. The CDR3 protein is CASSLGVRGGEKLFF. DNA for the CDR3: TGTGCCAGCAGCTTAGGAGTGCGGGGTGGTGAAAAACTGTTTTTT.

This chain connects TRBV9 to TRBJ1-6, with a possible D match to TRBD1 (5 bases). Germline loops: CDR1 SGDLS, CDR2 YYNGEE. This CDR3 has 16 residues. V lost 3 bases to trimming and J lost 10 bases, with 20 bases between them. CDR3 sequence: CASSEYHYGADSPLHF. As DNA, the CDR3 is TGTGCCAGCAGCGAATATCATTATGGGGCGGACTCACCCCTCCACTTT.

As DNA, the CDR3 is TGTGCCAGCAGCTCGAGCTACTCTGGGGCCAACGTCCTGACTTTC. Its translation: CASSSSYSGANVLTF. The chain couples TRBV7-9 to TRBJ2-6, with no clear D. Trimming stripped 4 bases from V and 0 bases from J, with 7 bases between. The germline V gene encodes CDR1 SEHNR and CDR2 FQNEAQ (reference sequence). The CDR3 sequence is 15 residues long. The full variable domain, in which reference TRBV7-9 and TRBJ2-6 provide the parts outside the CDR3, is DTGVSQNPRHKITKRGQNVTFRCDPISEHNRLYWYRQTLGQGPEFLTYFQNEAQLEKSRLLSDRFSAERPKGSFSTLEIQRTEQGDSAMYLCASSSSYSGANVLTFGAGSRLTVL.

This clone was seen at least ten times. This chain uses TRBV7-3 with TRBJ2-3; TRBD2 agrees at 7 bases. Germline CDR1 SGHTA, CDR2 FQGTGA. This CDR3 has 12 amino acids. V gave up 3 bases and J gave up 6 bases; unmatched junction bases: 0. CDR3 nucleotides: TGTGCCAGCAGCTTCGGGAGGGATACGCAGTATTTT. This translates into CASSFGRDTQYF. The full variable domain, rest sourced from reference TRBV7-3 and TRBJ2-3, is GAGVSQTPSNKVTEKGKYVELRCDPISGHTALYWYRQSLGQGPEFLIYFQGTGAADDSGLPNDRFFAVRPEGSVSTLKIQRTERGDSAVYLCASSFGRDTQYFGPGTRLTVL.

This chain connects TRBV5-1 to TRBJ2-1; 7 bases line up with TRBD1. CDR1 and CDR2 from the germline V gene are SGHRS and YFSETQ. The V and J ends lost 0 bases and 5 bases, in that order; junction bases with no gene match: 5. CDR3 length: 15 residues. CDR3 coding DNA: TGCGCCAGCAGCTTGGGAGGGGGCTACAACAATGAGCAGTTCTTC. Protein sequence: CASSLGGGYNNEQFF.

The CDR3 region has the DNA TGTGCCAGCAGCAACGGGACAGACATCTACGAGCAGTACTTC. Translating gives CASSNGTDIYEQYF. The chain links TRBV21-1 to TRBJ2-7; TRBD1 is the table's D call and was not checked against the DNA. TRBV21-1 is a pseudogene locus. The CDR3 covers 14 residues.

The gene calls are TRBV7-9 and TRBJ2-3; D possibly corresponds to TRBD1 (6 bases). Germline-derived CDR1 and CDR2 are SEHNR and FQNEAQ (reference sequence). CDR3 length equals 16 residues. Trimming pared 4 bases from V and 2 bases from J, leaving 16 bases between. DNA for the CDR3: TGTGCCAGCAGCTCAGGGACATCTTATAACACAGATACGCAGTATTTT. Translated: CASSSGTSYNTDTQYF.

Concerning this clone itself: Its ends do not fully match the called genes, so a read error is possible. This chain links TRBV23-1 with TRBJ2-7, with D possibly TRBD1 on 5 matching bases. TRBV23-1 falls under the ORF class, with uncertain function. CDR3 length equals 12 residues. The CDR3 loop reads CASSQSPHPGLF. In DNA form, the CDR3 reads TGCGCCAGCAGTCAATCCCCCCATCCAGGGCTCTTC.

This chain's CDR3 is CASSIFIGTGHNQPQHF. CDR3 in DNA: TGTGCCAGTAGTATTTTCATCGGGACAGGGCACAATCAGCCCCAGCATTTT. This chain connects TRBV19 to TRBJ1-5, with TRBD1 identical over 9 bases. The trim removed 3 bases at V and 3 bases at J, leaving 9 bases unmatched. The CDR3 is 17 residues long. From germline, CDR1 is LNHDA and CDR2 SQIVND (reference sequence).

In DNA form, the CDR3 reads TGTGCCAGCAGCCCGGGGGGATGGGGTGAAAAACTGTTTTTT. Its translation is CASSPGGWGEKLFF. This chain joins TRBV9 and TRBJ1-4, with TRBD1 as a possible D gene (5 bases). Germline V gene sequence: CDR1 SGDLS, CDR2 YYNGEE. The V end lost 4 bases, the J end lost 7 bases, and 14 bases lay between the germline ends. The CDR3 length is 14 residues. The full variable domain, its missing parts supplied by reference TRBV9 and TRBJ1-4, is DSGVTQTPKHLITATGQRVTLRCSPRSGDLSVYWYQQSLDQGLQFLIQYYNGEERAKGNILERFSAQQFPDLHSELNLSSLELGDSALYFCASSPGGWGEKLFFGSGTQLSVL.

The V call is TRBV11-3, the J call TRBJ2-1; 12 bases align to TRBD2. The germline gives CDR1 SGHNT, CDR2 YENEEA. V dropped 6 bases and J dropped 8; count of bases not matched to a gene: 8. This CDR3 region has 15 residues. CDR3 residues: CASSRLAGGHYEQFF. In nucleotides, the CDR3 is TGTGCCAGCAGTCGTCTAGCGGGGGGGCACTATGAGCAGTTCTTC.

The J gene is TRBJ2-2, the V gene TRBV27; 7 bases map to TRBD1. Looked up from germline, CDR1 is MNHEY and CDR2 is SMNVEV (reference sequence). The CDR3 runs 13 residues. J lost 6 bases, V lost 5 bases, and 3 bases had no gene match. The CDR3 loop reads CASSPQGPGELFF. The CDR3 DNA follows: TGTGCCAGCAGTCCACAGGGGCCCGGGGAGCTGTTTTTT.

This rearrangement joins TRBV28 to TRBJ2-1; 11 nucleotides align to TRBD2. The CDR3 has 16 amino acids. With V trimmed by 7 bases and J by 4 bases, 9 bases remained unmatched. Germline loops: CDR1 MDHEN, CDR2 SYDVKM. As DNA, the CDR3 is TGTGCCAGCACCCTGACTAGCGGGGAATTATACAATGAGCAGTTCTTC. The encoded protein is CASTLTSGELYNEQFF.

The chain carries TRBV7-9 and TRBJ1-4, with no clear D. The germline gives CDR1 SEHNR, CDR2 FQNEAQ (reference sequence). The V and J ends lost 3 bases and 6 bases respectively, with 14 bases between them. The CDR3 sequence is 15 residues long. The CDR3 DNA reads TGTGCCAGCAGCTTGTATGGAGGGAGGGATGAAAAACTGTTTTTT. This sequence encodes CASSLYGGRDEKLFF.

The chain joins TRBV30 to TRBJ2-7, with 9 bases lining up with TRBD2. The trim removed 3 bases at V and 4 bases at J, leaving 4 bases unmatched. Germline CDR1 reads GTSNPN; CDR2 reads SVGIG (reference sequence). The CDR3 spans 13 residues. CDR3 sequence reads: CAWSLAGNYEQYF. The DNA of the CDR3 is TGTGCCTGGAGCCTAGCGGGGAATTACGAGCAGTACTTC.